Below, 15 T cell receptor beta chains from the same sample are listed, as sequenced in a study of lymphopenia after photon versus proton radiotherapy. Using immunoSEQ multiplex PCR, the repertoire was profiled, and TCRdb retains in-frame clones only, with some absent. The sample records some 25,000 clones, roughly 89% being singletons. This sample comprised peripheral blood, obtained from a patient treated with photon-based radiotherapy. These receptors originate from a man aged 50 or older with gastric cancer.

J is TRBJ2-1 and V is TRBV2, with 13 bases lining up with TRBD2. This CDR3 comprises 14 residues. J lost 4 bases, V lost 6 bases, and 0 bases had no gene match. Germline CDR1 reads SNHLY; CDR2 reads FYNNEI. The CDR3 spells CASRLAGGYNEQFF. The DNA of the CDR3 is TGTGCCAGCAGACTAGCGGGGGGGTACAATGAGCAGTTCTTC.

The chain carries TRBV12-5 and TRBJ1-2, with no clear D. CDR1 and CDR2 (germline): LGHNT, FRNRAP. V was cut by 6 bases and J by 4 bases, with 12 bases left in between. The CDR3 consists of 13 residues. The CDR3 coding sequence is TGTGCTAGTGGGTTTCAGGCGGTCTATGGCTACACCTTC. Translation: CASGFQAVYGYTF.

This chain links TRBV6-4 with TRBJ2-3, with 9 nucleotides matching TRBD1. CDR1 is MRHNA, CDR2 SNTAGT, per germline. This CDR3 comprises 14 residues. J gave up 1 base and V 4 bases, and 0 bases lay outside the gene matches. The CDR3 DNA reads TGTGCCAGCAGTGGGACAGGGGGCACAGATACGCAGTATTTT. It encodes CASSGTGGTDTQYF.

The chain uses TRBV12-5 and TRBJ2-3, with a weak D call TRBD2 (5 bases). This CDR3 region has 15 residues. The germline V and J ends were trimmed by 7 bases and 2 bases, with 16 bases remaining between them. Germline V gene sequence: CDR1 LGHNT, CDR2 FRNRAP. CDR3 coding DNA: TGTGCTAGTGCCCCGAGGGCAGCCCACACAGATACGCAGTATTTT. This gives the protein CASAPRAAHTDTQYF. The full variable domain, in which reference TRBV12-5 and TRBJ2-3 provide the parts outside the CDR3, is DARVTQTPRHKVTEMGQEVTMRCQPILGHNTVFWYRQTMMQGLELLAYFRNRAPLDDSGMPKDRFSAEMPDATLATLKIQPSEPRDSAVYFCASAPRAAHTDTQYFGPGTRLTVL.

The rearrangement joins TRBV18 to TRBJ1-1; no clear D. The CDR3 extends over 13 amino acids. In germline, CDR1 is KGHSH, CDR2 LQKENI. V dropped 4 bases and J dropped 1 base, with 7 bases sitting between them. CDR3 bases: TGTGCCAGCTCACGCGGTGGGAACACTGAAGCTTTCTTT. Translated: CASSRGGNTEAFF. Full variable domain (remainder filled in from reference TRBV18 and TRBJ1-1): NAGVMQNPRHLVRRRGQEARLRCSPMKGHSHVYWYRQLPEEGLKFMVYLQKENIIDESGMPKERFSAEFPKEGPSILRIQQVVRGDSAAYFCASSRGGNTEAFFGQGTRLTVV.

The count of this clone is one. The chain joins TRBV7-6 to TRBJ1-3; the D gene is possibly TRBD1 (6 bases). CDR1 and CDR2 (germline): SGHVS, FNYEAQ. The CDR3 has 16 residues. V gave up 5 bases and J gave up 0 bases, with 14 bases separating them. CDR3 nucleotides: TGTGCCAGCAGCCGCGGGACACCGAGCTCTGGAAACACCATATATTTT. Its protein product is CASSRGTPSSGNTIYF.

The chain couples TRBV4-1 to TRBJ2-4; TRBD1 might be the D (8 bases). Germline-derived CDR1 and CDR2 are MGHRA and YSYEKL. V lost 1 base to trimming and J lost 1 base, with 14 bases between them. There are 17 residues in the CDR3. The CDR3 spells CASSQVTGEGAKNIQYF. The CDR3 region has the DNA TGCGCCAGCAGCCAAGTGACAGGGGAGGGGGCCAAAAACATTCAGTACTTC.

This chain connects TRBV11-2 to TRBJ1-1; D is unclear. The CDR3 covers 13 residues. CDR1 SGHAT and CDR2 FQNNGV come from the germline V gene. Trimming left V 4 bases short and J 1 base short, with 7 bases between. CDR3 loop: CASSSQSNTEAFF. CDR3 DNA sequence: TGTGCCAGCAGCTCTCAGTCGAACACTGAAGCTTTCTTT.

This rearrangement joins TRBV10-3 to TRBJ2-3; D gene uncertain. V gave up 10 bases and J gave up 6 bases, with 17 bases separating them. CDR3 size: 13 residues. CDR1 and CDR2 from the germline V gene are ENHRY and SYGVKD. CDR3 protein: CATRSESADTQYF. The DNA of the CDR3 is TGTGCCACCCGTTCGGAGAGTGCGGATACGCAGTATTTT.

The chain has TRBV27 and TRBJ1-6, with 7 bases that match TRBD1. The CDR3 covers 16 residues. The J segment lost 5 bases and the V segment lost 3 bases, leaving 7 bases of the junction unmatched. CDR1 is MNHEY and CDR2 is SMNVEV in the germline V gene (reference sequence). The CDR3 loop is CASSFSGTADNSPLHF. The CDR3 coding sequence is TGTGCCAGCAGTTTCTCCGGGACAGCTGATAATTCACCCCTCCACTTT.

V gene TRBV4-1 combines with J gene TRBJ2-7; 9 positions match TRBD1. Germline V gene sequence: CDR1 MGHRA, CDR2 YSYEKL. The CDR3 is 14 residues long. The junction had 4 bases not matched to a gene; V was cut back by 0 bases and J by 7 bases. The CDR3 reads CASSQEGQGEEQYV. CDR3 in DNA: TGCGCCAGCAGCCAAGAGGGACAGGGAGAAGAGCAGTACGTC.

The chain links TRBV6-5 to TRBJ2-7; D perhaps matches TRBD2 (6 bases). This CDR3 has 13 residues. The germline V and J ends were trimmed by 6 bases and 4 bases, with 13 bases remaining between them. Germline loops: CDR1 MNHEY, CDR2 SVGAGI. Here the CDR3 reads CASSSAGSYEQYV. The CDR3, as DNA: TGTGCCAGCAGCTCAGCGGGCAGTTACGAGCAGTACGTC.

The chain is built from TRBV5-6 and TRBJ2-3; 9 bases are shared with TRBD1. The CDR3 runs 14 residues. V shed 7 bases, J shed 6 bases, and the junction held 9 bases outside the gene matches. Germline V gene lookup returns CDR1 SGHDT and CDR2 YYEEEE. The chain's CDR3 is CASGGTGLTDTQYF. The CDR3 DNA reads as TGTGCCAGCGGGGGGACAGGGCTGACTGATACGCAGTATTTT.

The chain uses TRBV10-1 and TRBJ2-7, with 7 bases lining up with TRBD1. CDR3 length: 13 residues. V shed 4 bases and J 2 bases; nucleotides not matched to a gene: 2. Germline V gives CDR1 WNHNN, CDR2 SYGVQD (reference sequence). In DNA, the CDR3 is TGCGCCAGCAGTGTCCAGGGGGCCTACGAGCAGTACTTC. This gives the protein CASSVQGAYEQYF.

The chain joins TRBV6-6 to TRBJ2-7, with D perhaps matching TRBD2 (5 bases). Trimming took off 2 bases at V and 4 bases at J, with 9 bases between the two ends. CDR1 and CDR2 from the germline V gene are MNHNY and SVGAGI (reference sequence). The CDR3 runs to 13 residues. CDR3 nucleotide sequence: TGTGCCAGCAGTTACGGAGGAAGTTACGAGCAGTACGTC. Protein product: CASSYGGSYEQYV.